This T cell receptor (beta chain) derives from a study of Tregs in tolerant kidney transplant recipients. Study findings and constraints: Biological reproducibility was not directly addressed in this study. Activated donor B cell expansion appeared to reveal the most relevant donor-specific TCRbeta repertoire.

Unstimulated regulatory T cells (CD4+CD25+CD127-), CD4+CD25- non-regulatory cells, CD4 and CD8 cells were FACS-sorted from thawed PBMCs. This table comes from immunoSEQ multiplex PCR, and its TCRdb copy is limited to in-frame clones, with some not included. The sample shows under 300,000 clones, about 80% of them seen only once. Note on this clone: The target antigen is unknown.

Material: CD4+ T cells from blood. This clonotype originated in a human donor in good health.

DNA for the CDR3: TGCGCCAGCAGCTTGGTTGCGGCCAGGGGGAGCACTGAAGCTTTCTTT. Protein product: CASSLVAARGSTEAFF. The J gene is TRBJ1-1, the V gene TRBV5-1; 7 positions agree with TRBD1. Unmatched junction bases numbered 9, after V lost 0 bases and J lost 4 bases. The CDR3 consists of 16 residues. Germline loops: CDR1 SGHRS, CDR2 YFSETQ.